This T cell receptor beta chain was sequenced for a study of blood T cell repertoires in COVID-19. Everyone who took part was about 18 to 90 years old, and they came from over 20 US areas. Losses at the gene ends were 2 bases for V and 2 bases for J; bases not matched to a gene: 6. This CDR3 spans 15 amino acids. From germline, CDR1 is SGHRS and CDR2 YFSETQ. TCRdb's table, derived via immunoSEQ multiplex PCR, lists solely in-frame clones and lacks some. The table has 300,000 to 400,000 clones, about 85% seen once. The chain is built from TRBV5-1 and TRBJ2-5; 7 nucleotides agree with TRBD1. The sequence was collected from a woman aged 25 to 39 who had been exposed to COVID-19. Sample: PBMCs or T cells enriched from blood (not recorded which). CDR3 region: CASSFTTGLQETQYF. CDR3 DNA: TGCGCCAGCAGCTTTACGACAGGGCTGCAAGAGACCCAGTACTTC. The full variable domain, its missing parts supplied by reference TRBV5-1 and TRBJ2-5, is KAGVTQTPRYLIKTRGQQVTLSCSPISGHRSVSWYQQTPGQGLQFLFEYFSETQRNKGNFPGRFSGRQFSNSRSEMNVSTLELGDSALYLCASSFTTGLQETQYFGPGTRLLVL.